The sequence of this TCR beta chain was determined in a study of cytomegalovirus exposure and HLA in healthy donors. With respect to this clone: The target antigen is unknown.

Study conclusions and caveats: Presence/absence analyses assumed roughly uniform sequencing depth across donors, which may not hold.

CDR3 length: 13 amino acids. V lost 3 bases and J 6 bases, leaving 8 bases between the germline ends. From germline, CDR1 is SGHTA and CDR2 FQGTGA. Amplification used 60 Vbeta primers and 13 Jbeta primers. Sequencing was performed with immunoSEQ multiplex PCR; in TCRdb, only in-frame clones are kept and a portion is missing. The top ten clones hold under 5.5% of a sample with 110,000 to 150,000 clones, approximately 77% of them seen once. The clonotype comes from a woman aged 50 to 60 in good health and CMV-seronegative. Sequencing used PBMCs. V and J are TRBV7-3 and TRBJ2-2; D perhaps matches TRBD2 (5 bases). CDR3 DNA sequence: TGTGCCAGCAGCTTCGGGGAAGCCGGGGAGCTGTTTTTT. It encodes CASSFGEAGELFF.